This passage covers 2 T cell receptor beta chains from one sample sequenced in a study of blood T cell repertoires in COVID-19. Assay used: immunoSEQ multiplex PCR; TCRdb lists only in-frame clones, some missing. The data contain hundreds of thousands of clones, 88% of them singletons. Sequencing input: peripheral blood. Receptor source: a woman in her twenties or thirties with COVID-19, enrolled during active disease.

The V and J genes are TRBV7-8 and TRBJ1-6; maybe TRBD1 (5 bases). The V gene lost 10 bases and the J gene lost 6 bases, with 13 bases spanning the gap. The CDR3 consists of 13 residues. Looked up from germline, CDR1 is SGHVS and CDR2 is FQNEAQ. DNA for the CDR3: TGTGCCATCGGAGGGGACCTTAATTCACCCCTCCACTTT. Translating it yields CAIGGDLNSPLHF. Supplemented by reference TRBV7-8 and TRBJ1-6, the full variable domain reads GAGVSQSPRYKVAKRGQDVALRCDPISGHVSLFWYQQALGQGPEFLTYFQNEAQLDKSGLPSDRFFAERPEGSVSTLKIQRTQQEDSAVYLCAIGGDLNSPLHFGNGTRLTVT.

V is TRBV9 and J is TRBJ2-1; 7 positions agree with TRBD1. This CDR3 spans 13 amino acids. In germline, CDR1 is SGDLS, CDR2 YYNGEE. The J segment lost 6 bases and the V segment lost 2 bases, leaving 2 bases of the junction unmatched. Here the CDR3 reads CASSVTGVNEQFF. CDR3 nucleotide sequence: TGTGCCAGCAGCGTTACAGGGGTCAATGAGCAGTTCTTC.